Described below is a single TCR beta chain sequence and its context. The specificity of this receptor is unknown. No conserved phenylalanine or tryptophan ends this CDR3, so it is likely a read error. These data originate in a study of Graves' ophthalmopathy and Graves' hyperthyroidism (dated by TCRdb to the late 2010s). As for the study more broadly: Peripheral blood was collected before any treatment was given, at the time of initial diagnosis. An independent validation cohort comprised around 20 hyperthyroidism patients and 15 to 17 patients who later progressed from hyperthyroidism to ophthalmopathy. The study used signatures of the TCR beta repertoire to tell Graves' ophthalmopathy apart from Graves' hyperthyroidism and to predict which patients would progress to ophthalmopathy. Once sampling was done, hyperthyroidism patients were given methimazole at a starting dose of 30 mg daily, while ophthalmopathy patients were given high-dose intravenous methylprednisolone. In total, over 130 blood samples were TCR-sequenced: some 40 ophthalmopathy, some 80 hyperthyroidism and roughly 17 hyperthyroidism-to-ophthalmopathy patients. To explore V-J signatures distinguishing ophthalmopathy from hyperthyroidism, a discovery set of 100 or so patients (roughly 45 ophthalmopathy, 55 to 60 stable hyperthyroidism) was enrolled. In more than five hyperthyroidism patients, T-cell repertoires of thyroid tissue and blood were compared.

As encoded in the germline V gene (reference sequence), CDR1 is SGHAT while CDR2 is FQDESV. The junction shows trimming of 7 bases on V and 4 bases on J, plus 20 bases between the germline ends. The CDR3 is 16 amino acids long, termini counted. The DNA shown is the 48-base CDR3, in frame from base 1. Ophthalmopathy patients were characterized by moderately to severely active disease, a Clinical Activity Score of at least 3, a NOSPECS grade of at least 4, and a disease duration under 3 months. Patients with other autoimmune diseases, uncontrolled infections, pregnancy or lactation were excluded. Clinical symptoms, serum thyroxine, TRAb, thyroid ultrasound and orbital computed tomography were used for diagnosis. Using Ficoll-Paque density gradient centrifugation, PBMCs were isolated from about 10 ml of fresh peripheral blood. Trizol reagent was used to extract the total RNA, and its quality was then checked on an Agilent 2100 Bioanalyzer.

TCR beta CDR3 regions were amplified from RNA transcripts for repertoire sequencing. The first round of RT-PCR was done with HTBI primers and the Qiagen OneStep RT-PCR kit, and was followed by a second round of multiplex PCR, then size selection and purification. Libraries were sequenced on an Illumina HiSeq2000 using paired-end 100 bp reads. The authors' analysis ran thus. SOAPnuke was used to process the reads, throwing out any read that had adapters, had uncalled bases, had a mean Phred below 15, or lacked an exact constant-primer or identifier match. COPE v1.2.5 was used to merge high-quality paired reads. Unique nucleotide sequences were defined as clonotypes and aligned to IMGT TRB V, D and J references using MiTCR v1.1. Only V-J combinations with frequency above 0.0001 were analysed, covering approximately 99% of repertoires. For each V-J combination, a TCR clonal expansion and chaos score was defined as F50 clonal expansion divided by the chaos observed in the TCRdist matrix. Features were reduced by Welch's t-statistics and random forest to around 14 V-J combinations, which fed a naive Bayes classifier. Thyroid-blood repertoire similarity was quantified with the Morisita-Horn index. The raw public data were reprocessed by TCRdb itself: fastp quality trimming at Q25, MiXCR clonotype calling, in-frame beta chains only. A single entry per CDR3 protein holds the most common genes and DNA from its merged rows. TCRdb's processing, not the study's, gives the V and J calls here. The sample contains about 640,000 distinct CDR3 sequences, over 40% of them found a single time. The ten largest clones represent more than 2.5% of the sample.

Points the paper makes about the study in general: Most of the expanded thyroid clonotypes with a frequency above 0.001 were also detected in blood, and it was suggested that the thyroid immune response may be reflected by blood repertoires. Sample size was not predetermined statistically, and investigators were not blinded to group allocation. In cross-validation, the 13-signature model distinguished ophthalmopathy from stable hyperthyroidism with about 90% sensitivity and around 81% specificity, and in the test set the corresponding values were about 80% and 75%. In validation, the model predicted ophthalmopathy progression with 70.59% sensitivity and roughly 72% specificity; eleven to twelve predicted patients were CT-confirmed with GO in a median of about 6.1 months.

The sequencing input was peripheral blood. This receptor was obtained from an adult man with Graves' ophthalmopathy. The chain was built from TRBV11-1 and TRBJ1-5; the D segment cannot be called with confidence. The nucleotide sequence reads TGTGCCAGCAATTTTTGTCTCTCTTGCCTAAATCAGCCCCAGCATATT. This encodes CASNFCLSCLNQPQHI.